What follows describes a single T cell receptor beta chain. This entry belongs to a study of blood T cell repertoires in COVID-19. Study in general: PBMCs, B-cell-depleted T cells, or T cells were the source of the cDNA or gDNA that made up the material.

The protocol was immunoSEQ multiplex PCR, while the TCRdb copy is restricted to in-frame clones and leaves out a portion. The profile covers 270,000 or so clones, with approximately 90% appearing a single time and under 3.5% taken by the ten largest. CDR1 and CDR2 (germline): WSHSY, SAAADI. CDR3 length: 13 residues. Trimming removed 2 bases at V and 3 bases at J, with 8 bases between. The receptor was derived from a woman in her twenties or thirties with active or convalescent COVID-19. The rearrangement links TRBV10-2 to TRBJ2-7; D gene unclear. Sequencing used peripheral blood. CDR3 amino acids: CASSEGQFYEQYF. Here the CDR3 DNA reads TGCGCCAGCAGTGAGGGTCAGTTCTACGAGCAGTACTTC.